This T cell receptor beta chain was identified during a study of regulatory and conventional T cells in RAG deficiency. The CDR3 runs to 15 residues. Germline loops: CDR1 SGHTA, CDR2 FQGNSA. The V end was cut by 1 base, the J end by 2 bases, with 11 bases between. A word on this clone: Its antigen is not known.

Conventional CD4+ T cells were sorted from blood as CD25-low CD127-high cells. Data came from immunoSEQ multiplex PCR; TCRdb stores just in-frame clones and leaves some out. The sample carries around 30,000 clones, roughly 95% recorded once. Findings and limits, study-wide: These Omenn syndrome Treg sorts may hold peripherally activated cells instead. Omenn patients showed >85% Treg-Tconv overlap and shorter CDR3 lengths.

These data also formed part of another study, on regulatory T cells. That source adds: The primer mix had 52 TRBV and 13 TRBJ primers.

The genes are TRBV7-2 and TRBJ1-2, with D possibly TRBD1 on 5 matching bases. The receptor comes from a human donor in good health. The sample consisted of CD25- CD4+ T cells sorted from blood. The CDR3 nucleotides read TGTGCCAGCAGCTTAGGTCCAACAGGAAACTATGGCTACACCTTC. Protein product: CASSLGPTGNYGYTF. The whole variable domain, filled in from reference TRBV7-2 and TRBJ1-2, reads GAGVSQSPSNKVTEKGKDVELRCDPISGHTALYWYRQSLGQGLEFLIYFQGNSAPDKSGLPSDRFSAERTGGSVSTLTIQRTQQEDSAVYLCASSLGPTGNYGYTFGSGTRLTVV.